This entry lists 19 T cell receptor beta chains sequenced from one sample in a study of OX40 agonist ivuxolimab in advanced cancers. Profiling relied on immunoSEQ multiplex PCR, and the TCRdb table lists in-frame clones only, not all of them. Counted here are over 25,000 clones, around 85% occurring once; the ten biggest clones make up 25% to 30%. Source: CD4+ or CD8+ T cells sorted from blood, taken in a trial of the OX40 agonist ivuxolimab. The source is an adult with an advanced solid tumor such as melanoma, head and neck, liver or kidney cancer.

The J gene is TRBJ1-1, the V gene TRBV6-1; D ambiguous. Trimming pared 2 bases from V and 3 bases from J, leaving 10 bases between. Per the germline V gene, CDR1 is MNHNS and CDR2 is SASEGT. This CDR3 has 14 residues. The CDR3 DNA reads TGTGCCAGCAGTGAATGGCCCGAGCACACTGAAGCTTTCTTT. It translates to CASSEWPEHTEAFF.

V is TRBV9 and J is TRBJ1-3, with TRBD1 matching 7 bases. Trimming cost V 4 bases and J 1 base; bases outside gene matches: 8. CDR1 and CDR2 (germline): SGDLS, YYNGEE. The CDR3 runs to 16 residues. The DNA of the CDR3 is TGTGCCAGCAGCTCCTCAGGGGGTTGGTCTGGAAACACCATATATTTT. This sequence encodes CASSSSGGWSGNTIYF.

The chain has TRBV19 and TRBJ1-6; tentative D call: TRBD1 (6 bases). The length of the CDR3 is 15 residues. Trimming took off 3 bases at V and 6 bases at J, with 12 bases between the two ends. In germline, CDR1 is LNHDA, CDR2 SQIVND (reference sequence). The CDR3 spells CASSMDRITNSPLHF. Written as DNA, the CDR3 is TGTGCCAGTAGTATGGACAGAATCACTAATTCACCCCTCCACTTT.

The V call is TRBV6-6, the J call TRBJ2-5, with 9 bases matching TRBD2. Germline CDR1 reads MNHNY; CDR2 reads SVGAGI (reference sequence). J lost 2 bases, V lost 0 bases, and 4 bases had no gene match. This CDR3 spans 16 amino acids. CDR3 sequence (DNA): TGTGCCAGCAGTTACTCTAGCGGGAGTTCACAAGAGACCCAGTACTTC. It codes for CASSYSSGSSQETQYF.

This chain uses TRBV5-1 with TRBJ2-1, with D maybe TRBD1 (5 bases). V dropped 2 bases and J dropped 3 bases, with 9 bases sitting between them. The CDR3 covers 14 residues. From germline, CDR1 is SGHRS and CDR2 YFSETQ. The CDR3 DNA reads TGCGCCAGCAGCTTTGACAGCAACTACAATGAGCAGTTCTTC. Protein: CASSFDSNYNEQFF.

The gene calls are TRBV9 and TRBJ2-2, with TRBD2 matching over 8 bases. The ends lost 7 bases at V and 7 bases at J; junction bases unmatched: 12. From germline, CDR1 is SGDLS and CDR2 YYNGEE. CDR3 length: 15 residues. CDR3 nucleotides: TGTGCCAGCGGAACTAGCGGAGGGCTGGGCGGGGAGCTGTTTTTT. It codes for CASGTSGGLGGELFF.

This clone occurred once. Germline is not matched at one junction end, which may reflect a read error. V usage is TRBV7-7 and J usage is TRBJ1-1; no clear D. Germline V CDR1 and CDR2: SSHAT, FNYEAQ (reference sequence). The CDR3 is 14 amino acids. DNA for the CDR3: TGTGCTAGCAGCCCCCACGGGGTGAACACTGAAGCTTTCTTT. The encoded protein is CASSPHGVNTEAFF.

The chain combines TRBV5-6 with TRBJ1-1; D uncertain. In germline, CDR1 is SGHDT, CDR2 YYEEEE. V was cut by 0 bases and J by 3 bases, with 9 bases left in between. CDR3 length: 14 amino acids. CDR3 nucleotide sequence: TGTGCCAGCAGCTTGGAACCTACTTACACTGAAGCTTTCTTT. This codes for CASSLEPTYTEAFF.

V and J are TRBV20-1 and TRBJ1-4; D unresolved. Germline assignment: CDR1 DFQATT and CDR2 SNEGSKA (reference sequence). The CDR3 has 11 amino acids. V lost 0 bases to trimming and J lost 8 bases, with 4 bases between them. CDR3 amino acids: CSARDSEKLFF. The CDR3 DNA is TGCAGTGCTAGAGATTCGGAAAAACTGTTTTTT.

This clone has only one observation. The chain employs TRBV13 and TRBJ1-1; no definite D call. V lost 1 base to trimming and J lost 0 bases, with 6 bases between them. The CDR3 is 14 amino acids. Looked up from germline, CDR1 is PRHDT and CDR2 is FYEKMQ (reference sequence). CDR3 sequence reads: CASSLDLMNTEAFF. As DNA, the CDR3 is TGTGCCAGCAGCTTAGACCTCATGAACACTGAAGCTTTCTTT.

This chain joins TRBV5-1 and TRBJ2-7; D ambiguous. In germline, CDR1 is SGHRS, CDR2 YFSETQ. Trimming cost V 2 bases and J 5 bases, with 11 bases left between them. The CDR3 extends over 13 amino acids. The CDR3 loop is CASSFGGMDEQYF. In nucleotides, the CDR3 is TGCGCCAGCAGCTTTGGTGGTATGGACGAGCAGTACTTC.

V usage is TRBV4-1 and J usage is TRBJ2-7; possibly TRBD2 for D (6 bases). Deletions cut 3 bases from V and 2 bases from J, with 14 bases between. Germline V gives CDR1 MGHRA, CDR2 YSYEKL. This CDR3 contains 15 residues. CDR3 loop: CASSQVRDSTYEQYF. CDR3 sequence (DNA): TGCGCCAGCAGCCAGGTCCGGGACTCAACCTACGAGCAGTACTTC.

This clone is a singleton in its sample. This chain uses TRBV9 with TRBJ2-3; 10 bases map to TRBD2. The germline CDR1 and CDR2 sequences are SGDLS and YYNGEE. V was clipped by 3 bases and J by 2 bases; unmatched bases: 3. This CDR3 has 15 residues. The CDR3 loop is CASSESGGATDTQYF. The CDR3 coding sequence is TGTGCCAGCAGCGAAAGCGGGGGGGCCACAGATACGCAGTATTTT.

J is TRBJ2-7 and V is TRBV13, with D perhaps assigned TRBD1 or TRBD2 (5 bases each). V was cut by 0 bases and J by 1 base, with 16 bases left in between. This CDR3 is built from 17 residues. CDR1 and CDR2 from the germline V gene are PRHDT and FYEKMQ (reference sequence). The CDR3 protein is CASSLGRVGVISYEQYF. Here the CDR3 DNA reads TGTGCCAGCAGCTTAGGCCGGGTGGGGGTAATTTCCTACGAGCAGTACTTC.

V usage is TRBV13 and J usage is TRBJ2-7; no definite D call. Germline CDR1 reads PRHDT; CDR2 reads FYEKMQ (reference sequence). This CDR3 contains 13 residues. The V end was cut by 3 bases, the J end by 0 bases, with 6 bases between. CDR3: CASSLGLSYEQYF. Written as DNA, the CDR3 is TGTGCCAGCAGCTTGGGTCTCTCCTACGAGCAGTACTTC.

This clone is a singleton in its sample. Within the sample, other DNA sequences also encode this same CDR3. Here the CDR3 DNA reads TGTGCCAGCAGCTTTAGGGGTAACTACAATGAGCAGTTCTTC. Encoded protein: CASSFRGNYNEQFF. V gene TRBV11-2 combines with J gene TRBJ2-1; D possibly corresponds to TRBD1 (5 bases). V gave up 3 bases and J gave up 3 bases, with 9 bases separating them. The CDR3 length is 14 residues. Germline loops: CDR1 SGHAT, CDR2 FQNNGV.

The chain has TRBV7-3 and TRBJ2-1, with TRBD2 matching 7 bases. With V trimmed by 4 bases and J by 0 bases, 9 bases remained unmatched. CDR3 size: 17 residues. Per the germline V gene, CDR1 is SGHTA and CDR2 is FQGTGA. This CDR3 is CASSSGTSEASYNEQFF. The DNA for the CDR3 is TGTGCCAGCAGCTCCGGAACTAGCGAGGCCTCCTACAATGAGCAGTTCTTC.

V is TRBV4-1 and J is TRBJ2-5, with D maybe TRBD1 (5 bases). There are 16 residues in the CDR3. V shed 1 base and J shed 5 bases, with 17 bases lying between them. Looked up from germline, CDR1 is MGHRA and CDR2 is YSYEKL. The CDR3 loop is CASSQVIRRGGETQYF. CDR3 DNA sequence: TGCGCCAGCAGCCAAGTCATTCGAAGGGGTGGGGAGACCCAGTACTTC.

The rearrangement links TRBV27 to TRBJ1-6, with 7 bases identical to TRBD1. The germline CDR1 and CDR2 sequences are MNHEY and SMNVEV (reference sequence). The junction had 0 bases not matched to a gene; V was cut back by 8 bases and J by 5 bases. The CDR3 has 12 amino acids. The CDR3 loop is CASGQDNSPLHF. DNA of the CDR3: TGTGCCAGCGGACAGGATAATTCACCCCTCCACTTT.